Here is one T cell receptor beta chain with its context. This sample is drawn from a study of early T cells in non-severe SARS-CoV-2 infection. TCRdb recomputed calls from the 5' RACE reads with MiXCR, one row per CDR3 protein. The data hold 65,000 to 70,000 distinct CDR3 sequences, with roughly an eighth observed a single time. The V and J ends lost 2 bases and 0 bases respectively, with 17 bases between them. Germline V gene data show CDR1 as SGHAT and CDR2 as FQNNGV. The CDR3 sequence is 19 residues long. The rearrangement joins TRBV11-2 to TRBJ2-6; D is possibly TRBD2 (6 bases). The sequencing sample was made of whole blood. This receptor was identified in an adult who was a healthcare worker with PCR-confirmed SARS-CoV-2 infection or an uninfected control (not recorded which). CDR3 bases: TGTGCCAGCAGCTTATCCCGGGGGATACTCACCTCTGGGGCCAACGTCCTGACTTTC. Translation gives CASSLSRGILTSGANVLTF.